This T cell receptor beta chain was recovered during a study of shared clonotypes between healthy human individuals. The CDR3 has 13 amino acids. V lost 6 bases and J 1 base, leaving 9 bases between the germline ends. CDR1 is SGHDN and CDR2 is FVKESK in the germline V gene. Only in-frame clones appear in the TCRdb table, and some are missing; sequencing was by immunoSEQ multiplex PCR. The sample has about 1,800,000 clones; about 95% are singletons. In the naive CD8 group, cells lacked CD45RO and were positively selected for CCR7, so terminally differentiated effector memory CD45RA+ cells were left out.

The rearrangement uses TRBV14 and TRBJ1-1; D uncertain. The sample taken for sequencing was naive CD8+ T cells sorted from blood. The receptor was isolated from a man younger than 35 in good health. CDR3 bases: TGTGCCAGCAGAAGGCGAGGGAACACTGAAGCTTTCTTT. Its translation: CASRRRGNTEAFF.